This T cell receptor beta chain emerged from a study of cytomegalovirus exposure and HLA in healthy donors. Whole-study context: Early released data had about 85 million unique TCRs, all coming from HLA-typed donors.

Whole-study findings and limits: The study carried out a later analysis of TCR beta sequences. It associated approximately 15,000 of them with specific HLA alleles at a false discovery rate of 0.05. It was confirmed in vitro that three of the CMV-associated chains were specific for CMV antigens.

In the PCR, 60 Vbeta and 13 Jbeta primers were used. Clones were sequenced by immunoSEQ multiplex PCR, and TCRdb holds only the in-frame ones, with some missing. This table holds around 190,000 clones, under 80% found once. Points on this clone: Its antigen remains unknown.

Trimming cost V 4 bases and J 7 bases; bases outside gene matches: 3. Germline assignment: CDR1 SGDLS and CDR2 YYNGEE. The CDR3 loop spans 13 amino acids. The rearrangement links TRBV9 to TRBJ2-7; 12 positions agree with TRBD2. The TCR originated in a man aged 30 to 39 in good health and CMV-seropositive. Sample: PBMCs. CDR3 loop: CASSQGLAGEQYF. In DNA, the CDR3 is TGTGCCAGCAGCCAAGGACTAGCGGGAGAGCAGTACTTC.